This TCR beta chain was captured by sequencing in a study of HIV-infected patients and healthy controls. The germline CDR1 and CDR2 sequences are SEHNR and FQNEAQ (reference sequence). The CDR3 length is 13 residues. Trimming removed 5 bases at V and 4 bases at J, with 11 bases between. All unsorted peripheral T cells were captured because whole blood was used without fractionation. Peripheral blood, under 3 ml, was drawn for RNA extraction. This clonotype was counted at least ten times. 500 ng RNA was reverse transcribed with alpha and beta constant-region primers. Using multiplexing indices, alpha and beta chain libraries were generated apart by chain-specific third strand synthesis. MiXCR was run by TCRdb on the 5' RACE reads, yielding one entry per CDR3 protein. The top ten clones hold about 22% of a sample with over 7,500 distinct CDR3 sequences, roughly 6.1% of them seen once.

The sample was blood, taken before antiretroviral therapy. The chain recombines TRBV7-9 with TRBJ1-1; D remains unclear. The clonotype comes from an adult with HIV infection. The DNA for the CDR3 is TGTGCCAGCAGCCCCCAGGAGGTCACTGAAGCTTTCTTT. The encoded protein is CASSPQEVTEAFF.